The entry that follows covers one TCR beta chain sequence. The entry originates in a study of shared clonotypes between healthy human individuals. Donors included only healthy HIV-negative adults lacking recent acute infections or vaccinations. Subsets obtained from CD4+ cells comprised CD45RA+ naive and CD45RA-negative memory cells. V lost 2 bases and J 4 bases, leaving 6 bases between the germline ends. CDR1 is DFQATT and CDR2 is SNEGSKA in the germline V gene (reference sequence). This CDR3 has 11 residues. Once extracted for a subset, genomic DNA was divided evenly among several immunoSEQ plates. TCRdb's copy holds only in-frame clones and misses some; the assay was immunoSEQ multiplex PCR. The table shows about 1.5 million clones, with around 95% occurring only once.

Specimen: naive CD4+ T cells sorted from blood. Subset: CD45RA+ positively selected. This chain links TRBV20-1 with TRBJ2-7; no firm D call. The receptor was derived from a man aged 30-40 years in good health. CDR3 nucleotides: TGCAGTGCTAGATCGCAATACGAGCAGTACTTC. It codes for CSARSQYEQYF.